Given below is one TCR beta chain in context. This clonotype was detected only a few times. This clone's antigen is unknown. No base quality information exists; no much larger clone differs at one position. Trimming removed 5 bases from V and 7 bases from J, leaving 17 bases between the germline ends. From cysteine to phenylalanine, the CDR3 is 14 amino acids long. The CDR3 DNA has 42 bases and is translated from base 1. Taken from the germline V gene, the CDR1 and CDR2 loops are MNHEY and SVGEGT. This entry belongs to a study of T-cell memory formation after mild COVID-19 (TCRdb year 2021). For context, the study as a whole: Most TCR sequence clusters were specific to one of the two donors. In a couple of donors, T-cell clones that expanded and contracted after mild COVID-19 were tracked by sequencing TCRalpha and TCRbeta repertoires over time. Two young, previously healthy adult volunteers made up the cohort, one male and one female.

Ficoll-Paque density gradient centrifugation was the method used to isolate PBMCs. The data were produced on an Illumina NovaSeq 6000. TCRalpha and TCRbeta cDNA libraries were built by 5'RACE with constant-segment primers, adding sample barcodes and unique molecular identifiers. Trizol reagent was used to extract RNA from every sample. Amplification of the libraries took two PCR steps, and the second step added a second sample barcode plus Illumina TruSeq adapters. The libraries were sequenced on an Illumina NovaSeq using 2 x 150 bp paired-end reads. In the authors' own workflow: With migec v1.2.7, reads were demultiplexed and then collapsed into UMI-guided consensus sequences. Using mixcr v2.1.11, UMI consensuses were aligned to TRA and TRB V and J templates and then assembled into clonotypes. Expanded or contracted clonotypes were those called significant by both edgeR and NoisET, with noise models trained on biological replicates. For edgeR calls, the thresholds were a false discovery rate-adjusted p below 0.01 and a log2 fold-change of 1. As an exploratory analysis of dynamics, max-normalized trajectories of the 1000 most abundant clonotypes were examined by PCA with hierarchical clustering. Separately sequenced CD4+ and CD8+ repertoires were used to assign a CD4 or CD8 phenotype to each responding clone. TCRdb reprocessed the public reads (quality trimming at Q25 with fastp, clone calling with MiXCR) and kept in-frame beta chains. Each CDR3 protein appears once, grouped with its most common genes and DNA. TCRdb, rather than the study authors, made the V and J calls. The table for this sample lists 250,000 to 300,000 distinct CDR3 sequences; about 17% of them were counted only once. The ten largest clones represent 22% of the sample.

Results the study describes overall, beyond this receptor: Contracting CD4+ clones turned up mainly in the CM and EM memory subsets, whereas EMRA was where CD8+ clones were enriched. From day 15 to 85, contracting clones showed balanced CD4/CD8 phenotypes, whereas a second wave of clones that expanded from day 15 to 37 leaned towards CD4+. The second-wave clones that peaked on day 37 were not confirmed to be SARS-CoV-2 specific. The study included only a couple of mild cases, and larger cohorts that include severe cases with pre-infection samples were judged to be necessary. The detection of some responding clones in pre-infection memory suggests that pre-existing cross-reactive memory T cells joined the SARS-CoV-2 response.

This clonotype originated in a man between 18 and 29 years old who had mild COVID-19 (a few samples of this study predate the infection). The sample titles of this study are shuffled in the database, so cell type and time point are left out; the donor was told from shared clones. In this chain, TRBV6-2 or TRBV6-3 is recombined with TRBJ1-2; TRBD1 is a weak D gene call, 5 bases matching. The sample comprised PBMCs or a T cell subset sorted from them (not recorded which). The CDR3 region reads CASSRTRVIVGYTF. The nucleotide sequence is TGTGCCAGCAGTCGGACAAGGGTGATCGTTGGCTACACCTTC.